Sequencing of this T cell receptor (beta chain) was carried out in a study of T cell changes during pregnancy in multiple sclerosis. CDR3 length equals 17 residues. The germline gives CDR1 SEHNR, CDR2 FQNEAQ (reference sequence). V trimming: 5 bases; J trimming: 5 bases; junction bases outside the gene matches: 15. TCRdb's table, derived via immunoSEQ multiplex PCR, lists solely in-frame clones and lacks some. The sample records tens of thousands of clones, 90% to 95% being singletons. The TCR sequence derives from a female donor with multiple sclerosis, enrolled in a pregnancy study. The specimen was peripheral blood, collected in the third trimester of pregnancy. The rearrangement links TRBV7-9 to TRBJ2-7; 10 bases agree with TRBD2. The CDR3 spells CASSPHWEREGRDEQYF. The CDR3 bases are TGTGCCAGCAGCCCCCATTGGGAGCGGGAGGGCCGGGACGAGCAGTACTTC.